The TCR beta chain under discussion was sequenced for a study of a mutant IDH1 vaccine in newly diagnosed glioma. Whole-study context: Treated patients showed a male proportion of around 62%, a female proportion of roughly 38%, and a mean age of 40.4 years. Patients previously underwent radiotherapy, temozolomide, or both, and most underwent both.

Libraries were prepared by immunoSEQ multiplex PCR; TCRdb keeps only in-frame clonotypes and omits some of them. Found here are about 94,000 clones, around nine tenths of them singletons; the top ten hold 0.7% to 0.95%. Time point meaning: week 47, end of study. Doses of 300 ug of mutant IDH1 20-mer peptide were given with topical imiquimod. Patients had eight vaccinations, in weeks 1, 3, 5, 7, 11, 15, 19 and 23. As for this clone: Antigen unknown.

This TCR derives from a woman aged 50 to 65 with glioma. The sample here was PBMCs, taken from a glioma patient whose treatment included an IDH1 peptide vaccine.

CDR3 sequence: CAIRGVAGAYEQYF. CDR3 DNA sequence: TGTGCCATCCGGGGGGTAGCGGGAGCCTACGAGCAGTACTTC. The chain has TRBV10-3 and TRBJ2-7; 9 bases agree with TRBD2. The CDR3 length is 14 residues. V lost 8 bases, J lost 2 bases, and 7 bases stayed unmatched. CDR1 and CDR2 from the germline V gene are ENHRY and SYGVKD.